A single T cell receptor beta chain is shown here with its context. No antigen is known for it. These data originate in a study of shared clonotypes between healthy human individuals. Points from the study as a whole: What limited the represented genetic and exposure-history diversity was the small number of donors.

Genomic DNA of each subset was evenly split across several immunoSEQ plates. The repertoire was sequenced with immunoSEQ multiplex PCR; TCRdb's copy has only in-frame clones and lacks some. Of about 1.1 million clones in the sample, 70% to 80% were seen once. CDR1 is ENHRY, CDR2 SYGVKD, per germline. Trimming took 6 bases from V and 5 from J; bases not matched to a gene: 4. CDR3 size: 13 residues. The receptor was isolated from a man aged 18 to 29 in good health. Some clones in this sample may be carry-over from other donors' samples. The sequencing sample was made of memory CD4+ T cells from PBMCs. Subset of the sample: CD45RA-negative fraction. J is TRBJ1-5 and V is TRBV10-3, with 7 nucleotides matching TRBD1. The CDR3 here is CAIRGQPDQPQHF. The DNA of the CDR3 is TGTGCCATCAGGGGACAGCCGGATCAGCCCCAGCATTTT.